This TCR beta chain was sequenced in a study of CD8+ T cells in alopecia areata. Sequencing used cDNA as its template, made by extracting RNA and reverse transcribing it. Generated by immunoSEQ multiplex PCR, the TCRdb table keeps only in-frame clones and is missing some. The profile shows 190,000 or so clones, roughly 62% of them singletons. Treatment denoted: oral pan-JAK inhibitor, 5-10 mg twice daily. Using a FACSAria, the CD4+ and CD8+ T cells were sorted from the PBMCs. Trimming shortened V by 6 bases and J by 4 bases, and 12 bases separated the two germline ends. This CDR3 has 12 residues. The germline gives CDR1 GTSNPN, CDR2 SVGIG (reference sequence).

The chain combines TRBV30 with TRBJ2-5; TRBD1 is a possible D gene (6 bases). The receptor was isolated from a human donor with alopecia areata. This specimen was CD8+ T cells sorted from blood, taken at week 24, from a patient treated with tofacitinib. The CDR3 loop is CACTTGGETQYF. DNA of the CDR3: TGTGCCTGTACGACAGGTGGAGAGACCCAGTACTTC.